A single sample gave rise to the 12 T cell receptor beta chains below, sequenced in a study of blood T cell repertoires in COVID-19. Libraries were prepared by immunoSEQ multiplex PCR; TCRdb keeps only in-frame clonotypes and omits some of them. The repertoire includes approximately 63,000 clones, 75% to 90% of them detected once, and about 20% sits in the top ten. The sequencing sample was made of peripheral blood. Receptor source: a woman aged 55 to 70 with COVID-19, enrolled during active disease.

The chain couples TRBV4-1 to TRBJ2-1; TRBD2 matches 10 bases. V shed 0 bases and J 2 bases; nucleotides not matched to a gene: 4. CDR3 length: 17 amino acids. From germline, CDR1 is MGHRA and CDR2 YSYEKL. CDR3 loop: CASSQDQREGTYNEQFF. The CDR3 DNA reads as TGCGCCAGCAGCCAAGATCAGCGGGAGGGTACCTACAATGAGCAGTTCTTC.

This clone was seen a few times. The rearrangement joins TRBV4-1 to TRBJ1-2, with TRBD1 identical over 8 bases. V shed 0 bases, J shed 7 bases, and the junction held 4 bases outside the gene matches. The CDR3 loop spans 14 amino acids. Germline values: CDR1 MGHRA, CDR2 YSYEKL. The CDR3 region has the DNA TGCGCCAGCAGCCAAGACAGGGGGCTTGGTGGCTACACCTTC. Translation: CASSQDRGLGGYTF.

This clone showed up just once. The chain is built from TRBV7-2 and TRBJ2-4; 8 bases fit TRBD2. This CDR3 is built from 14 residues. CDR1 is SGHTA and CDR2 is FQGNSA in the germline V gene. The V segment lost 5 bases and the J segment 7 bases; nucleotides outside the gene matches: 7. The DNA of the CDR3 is TGTGCCAGCAGCGTAGGACTAGCTGCCAACATTCAGTACTTC. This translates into CASSVGLAANIQYF.

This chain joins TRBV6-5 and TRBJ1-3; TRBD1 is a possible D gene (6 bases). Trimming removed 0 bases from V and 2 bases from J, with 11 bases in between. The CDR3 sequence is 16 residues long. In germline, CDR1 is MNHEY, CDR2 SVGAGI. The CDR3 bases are TGTGCCAGCAGTTACTCCCCAACAGGGCCTGGAAACACCATATATTTT. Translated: CASSYSPTGPGNTIYF.

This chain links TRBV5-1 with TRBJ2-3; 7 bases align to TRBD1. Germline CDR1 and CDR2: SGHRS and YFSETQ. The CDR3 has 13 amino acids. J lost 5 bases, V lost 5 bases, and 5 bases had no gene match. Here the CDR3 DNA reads TGCGCCAGCAGAGGGGGCAGGGGAGATACGCAGTATTTT. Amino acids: CASRGGRGDTQYF.

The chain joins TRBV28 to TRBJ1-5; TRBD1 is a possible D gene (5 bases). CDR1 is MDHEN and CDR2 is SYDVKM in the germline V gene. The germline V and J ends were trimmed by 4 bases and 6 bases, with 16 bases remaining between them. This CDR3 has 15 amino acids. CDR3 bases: TGTGCCAGCAGTTCGCGGGACCGGTACGGTCAGCCCCAGCATTTT. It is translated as CASSSRDRYGQPQHF. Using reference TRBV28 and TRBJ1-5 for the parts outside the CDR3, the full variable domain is DVKVTQSSRYLVKRTGEKVFLECVQDMDHENMFWYRQDPGLGLRLIYFSYDVKMKEKGDIPEGYSVSREKKERFSLILESASTNQTSMYLCASSSRDRYGQPQHFGDGTRLSIL.

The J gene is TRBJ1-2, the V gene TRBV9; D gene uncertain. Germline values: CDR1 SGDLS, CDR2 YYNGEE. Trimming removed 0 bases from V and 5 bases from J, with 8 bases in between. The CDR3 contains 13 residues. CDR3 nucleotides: TGTGCCAGCAGCGTAGAGTCGGGGTATGGCTACACCTTC. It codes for CASSVESGYGYTF.

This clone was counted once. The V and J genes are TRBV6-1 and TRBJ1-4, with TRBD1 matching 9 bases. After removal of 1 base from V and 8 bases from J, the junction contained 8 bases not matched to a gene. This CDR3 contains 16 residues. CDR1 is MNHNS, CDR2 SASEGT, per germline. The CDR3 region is CASSEVWGQGGEKLFF. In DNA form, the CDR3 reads TGTGCCAGCAGTGAAGTTTGGGGACAGGGCGGCGAAAAACTGTTTTTT.

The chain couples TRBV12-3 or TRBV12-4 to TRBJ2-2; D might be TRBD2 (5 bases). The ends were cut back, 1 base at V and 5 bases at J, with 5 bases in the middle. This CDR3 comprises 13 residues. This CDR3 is CASSLGGTGELFF. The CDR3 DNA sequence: TGTGCCAGCAGTTTAGGAGGGACCGGGGAGCTGTTTTTT.

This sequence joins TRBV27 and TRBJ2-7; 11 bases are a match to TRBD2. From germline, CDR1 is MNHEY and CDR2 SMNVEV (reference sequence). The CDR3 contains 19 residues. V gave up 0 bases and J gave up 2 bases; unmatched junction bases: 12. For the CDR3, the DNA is TGTGCCAGCAGTTTATCCGTGCGACCGGGACTAGCGGCCGCCTACGAGCAGTACTTC. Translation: CASSLSVRPGLAAAYEQYF.

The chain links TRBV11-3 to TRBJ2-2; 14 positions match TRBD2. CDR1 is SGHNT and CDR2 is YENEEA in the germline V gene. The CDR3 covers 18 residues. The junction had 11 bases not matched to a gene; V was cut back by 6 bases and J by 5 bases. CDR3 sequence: CASRPYLGTSGSTGELFF. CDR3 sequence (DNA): TGTGCCAGCAGGCCATACCTGGGGACTAGCGGGAGTACCGGGGAGCTGTTTTTT.

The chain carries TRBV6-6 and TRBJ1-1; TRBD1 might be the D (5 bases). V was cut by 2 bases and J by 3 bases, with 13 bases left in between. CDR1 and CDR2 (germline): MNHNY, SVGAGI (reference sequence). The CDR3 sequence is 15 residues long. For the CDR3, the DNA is TGTGCCAGCAGTTACCGACCCGGGGGGGACACTGAAGCTTTCTTT. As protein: CASSYRPGGDTEAFF.